These 16 T cell receptor beta chains came from one sample sequenced in a study of CD8 T cells in Susac syndrome. Reverse transcription of 0.5 to 1 ug RNA was carried out with random hexamers. TCRdb processed the immunoSEQ multiplex PCR reads anew with MiXCR; each CDR3 protein has one entry. The sample lists roughly 200,000 distinct CDR3 sequences; about 94% were seen once. Material: CD4+ T cells from PBMCs. Receptor source: a human donor with multiple sclerosis.

The chain is built from TRBV6-2 or TRBV6-3 and TRBJ2-5, with TRBD2 matching 10 bases. This CDR3 has 17 residues. Germline lookup yields CDR1 MNHEY and CDR2 SVGEGT. Germline trimming cut 5 bases from V and 1 base from J; bases unmatched to any gene: 10. CDR3 nucleotide sequence: TGTGCCAGCAGTGCCCTCGGGACTAGCGTAGGCCAAGAGACCCAGTACTTC. It translates to CASSALGTSVGQETQYF.

This chain joins TRBV18 and TRBJ2-7; D is undetermined. Trimming cost V 2 bases and J 0 bases, with 11 bases left between them. CDR1 and CDR2 (germline): KGHSH, LQKENI. The length of the CDR3 is 15 residues. The CDR3 nucleotides read TGTGCCAGCTCACCAGGGCAGGTAATCTCCTACGAGCAGTACTTC. It specifies CASSPGQVISYEQYF.

The chain uses TRBV5-1 and TRBJ2-7; weak D call: TRBD1 (6 bases). The CDR3 covers 14 residues. Between the trimmed V and J ends, which lost 4 bases and 3 bases, there was a span of 14 bases. Germline V CDR1 and CDR2: SGHRS, YFSETQ. CDR3 protein: CASSQGSSLYEQYF. The CDR3 DNA sequence: TGCGCCAGCAGCCAGGGGAGTAGTCTCTACGAGCAGTACTTC.

CDR3 region: CASSLGSGNSYEQYF. The CDR3 DNA sequence: TGTGCCAGCAGTTTGGGGTCCGGGAACTCCTACGAGCAGTACTTC. J is TRBJ2-7 and V is TRBV12-3 or TRBV12-4; maybe TRBD2 (5 bases). Between the trimmed V and J ends, which lost 3 bases and 0 bases, there was a span of 12 bases. The CDR3 covers 15 residues.

This chain joins TRBV11-1 and TRBJ2-2, with D unclear. The germline V gene encodes CDR1 SGHAT and CDR2 FQDESV (reference sequence). V lost 6 bases and J 2 bases, leaving 10 bases between the germline ends. The CDR3 sequence is 14 residues long. CDR3: CASSRDRNTGELFF. The CDR3 coding sequence is TGTGCCAGCAGTCGCGACCGAAACACCGGGGAGCTGTTTTTT.

J is TRBJ2-5 and V is TRBV7-9, with 7 bases lining up with TRBD1. After removal of 3 bases from V and 3 bases from J, the junction contained 7 bases not matched to a gene. The V gene's germline CDR1 is SEHNR and CDR2 FQNEAQ (reference sequence). The length of the CDR3 is 15 residues. The CDR3 bases are TGTGCCAGCAGCTTCCGACAGGGTTTGAAAGAGACCCAGTACTTC. Its translation: CASSFRQGLKETQYF.

The V gene is TRBV18, the J gene TRBJ1-2; D remains ambiguous. CDR1 is KGHSH, CDR2 LQKENI, per germline. The CDR3 contains 14 residues. The V and J ends lost 6 bases and 0 bases respectively, with 11 bases between them. The CDR3 loop is CASSKTPANYGYTF. Here the CDR3 DNA reads TGTGCCAGCTCCAAGACCCCAGCTAACTATGGCTACACCTTC.

The chain carries TRBV15 and TRBJ1-5; 8 bases fit TRBD1. Unmatched junction bases numbered 8, after V lost 1 base and J lost 6 bases. Germline V gives CDR1 LNHNV, CDR2 YYDKDF (reference sequence). The CDR3 spans 16 residues. The CDR3 sequence: CATSRADRGDRQPQHF. The CDR3 coding sequence is TGTGCCACCAGCAGAGCCGACAGGGGAGATCGTCAGCCCCAGCATTTT.

The chain carries TRBV30 and TRBJ2-1; D is undetermined. This CDR3 contains 13 residues. The V gene's germline CDR1 is GTSNPN and CDR2 SVGIG (reference sequence). Trimming removed 3 bases from V and 9 bases from J, with 15 bases in between. The DNA for the CDR3 is TGTGCCTGGAGGTCCGGGTGGGGTAGTGAGCAGTTCTTC. This codes for CAWRSGWGSEQFF.

The V call is TRBV7-9, the J call TRBJ2-5; 9 nucleotides align to TRBD1. Germline V gene lookup returns CDR1 SEHNR and CDR2 FQNEAQ (reference sequence). V was clipped by 5 bases and J by 2 bases; unmatched bases: 6. The CDR3 length is 15 residues. CDR3 protein: CASSPRGQGQETQYF. CDR3 in DNA: TGTGCCAGCAGCCCTCGGGGACAGGGACAAGAGACCCAGTACTTC.

The chain uses TRBV20-1 and TRBJ2-7; TRBD2 aligns across 7 bases. CDR3 size: 11 residues. The germline V gene encodes CDR1 DFQATT and CDR2 SNEGSKA (reference sequence). Trimming at V came to 3 bases and at J to 5 bases, leaving 1 base not matched to a gene. In DNA, the CDR3 is TGCAGTGCTAGGGGGGGGAACGAGCAGTACTTC. It specifies CSARGGNEQYF.

The chain has TRBV4-1 and TRBJ2-1; TRBD2 matches 10 bases. Looked up from germline, CDR1 is MGHRA and CDR2 is YSYEKL. V dropped 3 bases and J dropped 5; count of bases not matched to a gene: 10. The CDR3 is 17 residues long. In DNA, the CDR3 is TGCGCCAGCAGCCAGAATCCACTAGCGGGACTCCACAATGAGCAGTTCTTC. Translated: CASSQNPLAGLHNEQFF.

The gene calls are TRBV5-8 and TRBJ2-3; D may match TRBD1 or TRBD2 (5 bases each). The V and J ends lost 4 bases and 4 bases respectively, with 7 bases between them. This CDR3 has 12 amino acids. Per germline, CDR1 SGHTS and CDR2 YDEGEE. The CDR3 sequence: CASSRDPDTQYF. The CDR3 DNA sequence: TGTGCCAGCAGCCGGGACCCAGATACGCAGTATTTT.

The rearrangement links TRBV30 to TRBJ2-1; tentatively, D is TRBD2 (6 bases). V dropped 0 bases and J dropped 6 bases, with 15 bases sitting between them. The germline CDR1 and CDR2 sequences are GTSNPN and SVGIG (reference sequence). This CDR3 has 15 residues. The CDR3 region is CAWSVGGSGGNEQFF. CDR3 DNA sequence: TGTGCCTGGAGTGTAGGAGGGAGTGGGGGCAATGAGCAGTTCTTC.

This chain links TRBV28 with TRBJ2-7; 7 positions match TRBD2. This CDR3 has 14 amino acids. Losses at the gene ends were 1 base for V and 3 bases for J; bases not matched to a gene: 3. The germline V gene has CDR1 MDHEN and CDR2 SYDVKM. This CDR3 reads CASSLYSGLYEQYF. The CDR3, as DNA: TGTGCCAGCAGTTTATATAGCGGGCTCTACGAGCAGTACTTC.

The chain has TRBV4-2 and TRBJ2-2; D possibly corresponds to TRBD1 (6 bases). The CDR3 is 16 amino acids. CDR1 and CDR2 (germline): LGHNA, YNFKEQ. Trimming removed 1 base at V and 2 bases at J, with 11 bases between. CDR3 nucleotide sequence: TGTGCCAGCAGCCAAGTCGGCAGGGGTAACACCGGGGAGCTGTTTTTT. The encoded protein is CASSQVGRGNTGELFF.